The 21 T cell receptor beta chains given below trace back to one sample, sequenced in a study of control samples from healthy donors and cancer patients. Produced via immunoSEQ multiplex PCR; TCRdb's table is partial and in-frame only. The sample includes fewer than 110,000 clones, roughly 90% of them seen just once. The sequenced sample was PBMCs. These receptors were collected from a man aged 60-69 years with lung cancer.

A single count supports this clone. V gene TRBV27 combines with J gene TRBJ2-6; D gene ambiguous. V shed 5 bases and J shed 0 bases, with 11 bases lying between them. Germline loops: CDR1 MNHEY, CDR2 SMNVEV (reference sequence). The CDR3 totals 16 residues. The CDR3 DNA reads TGTGCCAGCAGTCCGCAGAGATTCTCTGGGGCCAACGTCCTGACTTTC. Translating gives CASSPQRFSGANVLTF.

The V gene is TRBV19, the J gene TRBJ1-1, with D perhaps TRBD1 (6 bases). This CDR3 has 14 residues. CDR1 is LNHDA, CDR2 SQIVND, per germline (reference sequence). V was shortened by 3 bases and J by 2 bases, with 10 bases between the two germline ends. CDR3 DNA: TGTGCCAGTAGTATGGGGACATTAAACACTGAAGCTTTCTTT. Residues: CASSMGTLNTEAFF.

The chain links TRBV30 to TRBJ2-3, with D perhaps matching TRBD2 (6 bases). Trimming took 1 base from V and 2 from J, leaving 19 bases between them. Germline CDR1 GTSNPN, CDR2 SVGIG (reference sequence). CDR3 size: 17 residues. CDR3: CAWSADGGAFPTDTQYF. Here the CDR3 DNA reads TGTGCCTGGAGTGCCGATGGCGGGGCCTTCCCCACAGATACGCAGTATTTT.

This chain uses TRBV6-5 with TRBJ2-7; 8 bases agree with TRBD1. Germline CDR1 reads MNHEY; CDR2 reads SVGAGI. The CDR3 runs 11 residues. V trimming: 5 bases; J trimming: 6 bases; junction bases outside the gene matches: 0. CDR3 sequence (DNA): TGTGCCAGCAGTACAGGGGGCGAGCAGTACTTC. This encodes CASSTGGEQYF.

The V call is TRBV9, the J call TRBJ1-2; a weak D match, TRBD1 (5 bases). The CDR3 runs 14 residues. Germline assignment: CDR1 SGDLS and CDR2 YYNGEE. Trimming stripped 4 bases from V and 0 bases from J, with 10 bases between. Written as DNA, the CDR3 is TGTGCCAGCAGCTTGGGGGGTTCTAACTATGGCTACACCTTC. Protein product: CASSLGGSNYGYTF.

This sequence joins TRBV6-5 and TRBJ1-4; unclear D gene. Germline V gene data show CDR1 as MNHEY and CDR2 as SVGAGI. The V gene lost 6 bases and the J gene lost 0 bases, with 8 bases spanning the gap. CDR3 size: 14 residues. The CDR3 DNA reads TGTGCCAGCAGGGTGACCGCAACTAATGAAAAACTGTTTTTT. It is translated as CASRVTATNEKLFF.

The gene calls are TRBV24-1 and TRBJ2-6, with D hard to call. Per germline, CDR1 KGHDR and CDR2 SFDVKD. The CDR3 spans 16 residues. Trimming removed 4 bases from V and 2 bases from J, with 11 bases in between. The CDR3 protein is CATSDPGRTGANVLTF. The DNA of the CDR3 is TGTGCCACCAGTGACCCTGGAAGGACTGGGGCCAACGTCCTGACTTTC.

The V and J genes are TRBV4-2 and TRBJ2-1, with 14 bases lining up with TRBD2. Germline V CDR1 and CDR2: LGHNA, YNFKEQ. J lost 9 bases, V lost 5 bases, and 12 bases had no gene match. This CDR3 contains 17 residues. CDR3 in amino acids: CASSKGTSGGSGGEQFF. CDR3 nucleotides: TGTGCCAGCAGCAAGGGGACTAGCGGGGGATCTGGCGGTGAGCAGTTCTTC.

CDR3 DNA: TGTGCCAGCAGCCCGACAGTTCAAGAGACCCAGTACTTC. Its translation: CASSPTVQETQYF. The chain employs TRBV7-6 and TRBJ2-5, with D perhaps matching TRBD1 (5 bases). CDR1 is SGHVS, CDR2 FNYEAQ, per germline. V was clipped by 5 bases and J by 2 bases, with 9 bases between them. CDR3 length equals 13 residues.

The rearrangement links TRBV15 to TRBJ1-1; 7 bases are shared with TRBD1. The CDR3 runs to 14 residues. V was clipped by 1 base and J by 6 bases; unmatched bases: 5. CDR1 and CDR2 from the germline V gene are LNHNV and YYDKDF (reference sequence). CDR3 residues: CATSRVQGDPEAFF. CDR3 nucleotides: TGTGCCACCAGCAGAGTCCAGGGGGATCCTGAAGCTTTCTTT. Drawing the rest from reference TRBV15 and TRBJ1-1, the complete variable domain is DAMVIQNPRYQVTQFGKPVTLSCSQTLNHNVMYWYQQKSSQAPKLLFHYYDKDFNNEADTPDNFQSRRPNTSFCFLDIRSPGLGDTAMYLCATSRVQGDPEAFFGQGTRLTVV.

This clone appeared once. The chain links TRBV7-2 to TRBJ1-5, with D unresolved. Germline assignment: CDR1 SGHTA and CDR2 FQGNSA. This CDR3 has 15 amino acids. V lost 1 base to trimming and J lost 2 bases, with 9 bases between them. The CDR3 spells CASSLVSGGNQPQHF. CDR3 sequence (DNA): TGTGCCAGCAGCTTAGTGTCCGGGGGCAATCAGCCCCAGCATTTT.

This sequence joins TRBV11-1 and TRBJ1-2; 8 nucleotides line up with TRBD1. This CDR3 has 13 residues. Per germline, CDR1 SGHAT and CDR2 FQDESV (reference sequence). Losses at the gene ends were 5 bases for V and 8 bases for J; bases not matched to a gene: 7. This CDR3 is CASSDGQGWGYTF. The CDR3 nucleotides read TGTGCCAGCAGCGACGGACAGGGCTGGGGCTACACCTTC.

This CDR3 is CASSPSYGKLEQFF. CDR3 in DNA: TGCGCCAGCAGCCCGAGTTACGGCAAATTGGAGCAGTTCTTC. V and J are TRBV5-1 and TRBJ2-1; the D is unclear. The germline CDR1 and CDR2 sequences are SGHRS and YFSETQ. This CDR3 has 14 amino acids. V was pared by 4 bases and J by 10 bases, with 18 bases between.

V and J are TRBV19 and TRBJ1-3; the match to TRBD1 covers 7 bases. CDR3 length equals 14 residues. Looked up from germline, CDR1 is LNHDA and CDR2 is SQIVND (reference sequence). The J segment lost 0 bases and the V segment lost 8 bases, leaving 4 bases of the junction unmatched. CDR3 sequence: CASLGQRSGNTIYF. In nucleotides, the CDR3 is TGTGCCAGTTTGGGACAGCGCTCTGGAAACACCATATATTTT.

The gene calls are TRBV11-3 and TRBJ1-1; no firm D call. The germline V and J ends were trimmed by 6 bases and 0 bases, with 8 bases remaining between them. From germline, CDR1 is SGHNT and CDR2 YENEEA. There are 13 residues in the CDR3. The CDR3 reads CASRLRVNTEAFF. In DNA form, the CDR3 reads TGTGCCAGCAGGCTAAGGGTGAACACTGAAGCTTTCTTT.

The J gene is TRBJ1-2, the V gene TRBV30; 8 nucleotides match TRBD1. Germline CDR1 reads GTSNPN; CDR2 reads SVGIG (reference sequence). V trimming: 4 bases; J trimming: 3 bases; junction bases outside the gene matches: 1. This CDR3 region has 12 residues. The CDR3 sequence: CAWTGGHYGYTF. The CDR3 DNA sequence: TGTGCCTGGACAGGGGGCCACTATGGCTACACCTTC. Complete variable domain (other parts from reference TRBV30 and TRBJ1-2): SQTIHQWPATLVQPVGSPLSLECTVEGTSNPNLYWYRQAAGRGLQLLFYSVGIGQISSEVPQNLSASRPQDRQFILSSKKLLLSDSGFYLCAWTGGHYGYTFGSGTRLTVV.

The rearrangement links TRBV5-8 to TRBJ1-4; TRBD1 agrees at 7 bases. V was clipped by 3 bases and J by 8 bases; unmatched bases: 7. There are 14 residues in the CDR3. The germline V gene encodes CDR1 SGHTS and CDR2 YDEGEE. The CDR3 protein is CASSSGTVAEKLFF. CDR3 nucleotides: TGTGCCAGCAGCTCGGGGACAGTCGCCGAAAAACTGTTTTTT.

The chain links TRBV18 to TRBJ2-3; TRBD1 is a possible D gene (6 bases). Trimming stripped 3 bases from V and 2 bases from J, with 9 bases between. CDR1 is KGHSH and CDR2 is LQKENI in the germline V gene. The CDR3 spans 14 residues. This CDR3 reads CASSPTGPTDTQYF. The CDR3 DNA reads as TGTGCCAGCTCACCGACAGGCCCCACAGATACGCAGTATTTT.

The chain joins TRBV7-9 to TRBJ2-5; 15 bases are a match to TRBD2. CDR1 and CDR2 (germline): SEHNR, FQNEAQ (reference sequence). The CDR3 contains 19 residues. Germline trimming cut 5 bases from V and 2 bases from J; bases unmatched to any gene: 12. The CDR3 loop reads CASSPGTSGGQRKQETQYF. CDR3 DNA: TGTGCCAGCAGCCCCGGGACTAGCGGGGGGCAACGTAAGCAAGAGACCCAGTACTTC.

This rearrangement joins TRBV18 to TRBJ2-3; D uncertain. Trimming removed 5 bases at V and 4 bases at J, with 7 bases between. Looked up from germline, CDR1 is KGHSH and CDR2 is LQKENI. The CDR3 totals 12 residues. As DNA, the CDR3 is TGTGCCAGCTCAATTTTGGCAGATACGCAGTATTTT. Protein sequence: CASSILADTQYF.

The V gene is TRBV12-3 or TRBV12-4, the J gene TRBJ1-6; no clear D gene. CDR3 length equals 12 residues. V lost 7 bases and J 7 bases, leaving 8 bases between the germline ends. CDR3 sequence: CASTFGNSPLHF. The CDR3 DNA sequence: TGTGCCAGCACTTTTGGAAATTCACCCCTCCACTTT.